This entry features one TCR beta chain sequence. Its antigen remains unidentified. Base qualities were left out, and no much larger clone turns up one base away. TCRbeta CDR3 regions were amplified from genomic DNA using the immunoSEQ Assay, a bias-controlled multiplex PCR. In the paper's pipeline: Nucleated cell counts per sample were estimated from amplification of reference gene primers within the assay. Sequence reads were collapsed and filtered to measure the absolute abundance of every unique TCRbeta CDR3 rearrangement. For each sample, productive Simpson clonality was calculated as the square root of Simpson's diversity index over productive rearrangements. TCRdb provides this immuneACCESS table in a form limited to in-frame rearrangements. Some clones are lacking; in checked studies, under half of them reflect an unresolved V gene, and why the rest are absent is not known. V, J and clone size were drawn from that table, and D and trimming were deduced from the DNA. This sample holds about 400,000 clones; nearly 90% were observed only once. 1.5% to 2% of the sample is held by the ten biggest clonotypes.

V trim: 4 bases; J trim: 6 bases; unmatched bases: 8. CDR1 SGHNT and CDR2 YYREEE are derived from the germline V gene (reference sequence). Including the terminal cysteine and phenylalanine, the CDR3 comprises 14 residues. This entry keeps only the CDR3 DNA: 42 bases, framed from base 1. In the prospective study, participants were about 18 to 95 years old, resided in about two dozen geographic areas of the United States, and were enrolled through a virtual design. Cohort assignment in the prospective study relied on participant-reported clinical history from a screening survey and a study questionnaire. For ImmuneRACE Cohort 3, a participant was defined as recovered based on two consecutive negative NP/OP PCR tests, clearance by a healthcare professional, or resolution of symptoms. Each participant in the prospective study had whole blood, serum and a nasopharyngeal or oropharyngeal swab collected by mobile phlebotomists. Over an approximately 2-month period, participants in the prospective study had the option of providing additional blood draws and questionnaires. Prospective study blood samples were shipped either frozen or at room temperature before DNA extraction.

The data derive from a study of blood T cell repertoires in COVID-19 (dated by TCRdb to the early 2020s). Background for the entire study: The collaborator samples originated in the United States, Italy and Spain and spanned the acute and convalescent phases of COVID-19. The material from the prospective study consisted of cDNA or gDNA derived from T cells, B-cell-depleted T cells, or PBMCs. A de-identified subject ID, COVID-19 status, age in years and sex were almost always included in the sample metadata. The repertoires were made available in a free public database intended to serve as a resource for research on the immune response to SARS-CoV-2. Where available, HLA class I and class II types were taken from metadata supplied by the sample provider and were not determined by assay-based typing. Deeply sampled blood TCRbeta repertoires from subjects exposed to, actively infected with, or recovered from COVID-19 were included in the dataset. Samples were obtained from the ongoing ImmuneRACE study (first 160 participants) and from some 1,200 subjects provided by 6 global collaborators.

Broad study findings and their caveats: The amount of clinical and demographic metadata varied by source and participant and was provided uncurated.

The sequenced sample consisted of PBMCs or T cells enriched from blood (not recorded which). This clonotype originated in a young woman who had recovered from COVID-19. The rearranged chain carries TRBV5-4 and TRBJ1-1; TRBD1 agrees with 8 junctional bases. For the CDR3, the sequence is CASSHWTGFAEAFF. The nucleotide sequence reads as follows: TGTGCCAGCAGCCATTGGACAGGGTTCGCTGAAGCTTTCTTT. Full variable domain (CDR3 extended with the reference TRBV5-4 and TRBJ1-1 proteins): ETGVTQSPTHLIKTRGQQVTLRCSSQSGHNTVSWYQQALGQGPQFIFQYYREEENGRGNFPPRFSGLQFPNYSSELNVNALELDDSALYLCASSHWTGFAEAFFGQGTRLTVV.